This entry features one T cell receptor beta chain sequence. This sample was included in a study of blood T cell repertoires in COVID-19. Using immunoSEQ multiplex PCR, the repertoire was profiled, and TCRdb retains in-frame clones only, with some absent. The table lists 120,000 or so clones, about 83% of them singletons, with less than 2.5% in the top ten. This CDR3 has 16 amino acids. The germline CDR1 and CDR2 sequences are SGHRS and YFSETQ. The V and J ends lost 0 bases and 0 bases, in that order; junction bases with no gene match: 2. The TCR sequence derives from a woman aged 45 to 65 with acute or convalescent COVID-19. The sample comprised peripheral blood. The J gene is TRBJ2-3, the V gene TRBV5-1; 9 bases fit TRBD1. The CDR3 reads CASSLVGQGSTDTQYF. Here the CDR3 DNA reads TGCGCCAGCAGCTTGGTGGGACAGGGCAGCACAGATACGCAGTATTTT.